The 30 T cell receptor beta chains given below trace back to one sample, sequenced in a study of cytomegalovirus exposure and HLA in healthy donors (dated by TCRdb to 2016 to 2017). Preparation of the library involved the immunoSEQ multiplex PCR assay. TCRdb re-hosts the immuneACCESS table, in-frame sequences only. Its copies lack some clones; in the studies checked, an unresolved V gene accounts for under half of them, and the cause for the rest is not known. The sample table contains about 310,000 clones; only one count was recorded for 88% of them. The ten largest clonotypes hold roughly 0.96% of the sample. Sequenced input: PBMCs. These receptor sequences come from a man aged 25 to 40 in good health and CMV-seronegative.

This chain connects TRBV15 to TRBJ1-4; D remains ambiguous. CDR1 LNHNV and CDR2 YYDKDF come from the germline V gene (reference sequence). The CDR3 length is 15 residues. V lost 4 bases and J 7 bases, leaving 16 bases between the germline ends. The chain's CDR3 is CATSTPPGNGEKLFF. The CDR3 DNA reads TGTGCCACCAGCACTCCACCGGGAAATGGTGAAAAACTGTTTTTT. Full variable domain (outside the CDR3, taken from reference TRBV15 and TRBJ1-4): DAMVIQNPRYQVTQFGKPVTLSCSQTLNHNVMYWYQQKSSQAPKLLFHYYDKDFNNEADTPDNFQSRRPNTSFCFLDIRSPGLGDTAMYLCATSTPPGNGEKLFFGSGTQLSVL.

The gene calls are TRBV14 and TRBJ1-1, with 9 bases that match TRBD1. This CDR3 has 16 amino acids. Germline assignment: CDR1 SGHDN and CDR2 FVKESK. With V trimmed by 4 bases and J by 1 base, 7 bases remained unmatched. CDR3 sequence (DNA): TGTGCCAGCAGCCGTCGGACAGGGGCTGGGAACACTGAAGCTTTCTTT. It specifies CASSRRTGAGNTEAFF.

About this clone itself: A junction end diverges from the germline sequence, so it may reflect a read error. The V and J genes are TRBV28 and TRBJ1-2; no clear D. Germline V CDR1 and CDR2: MDHEN, SYDVKM. The CDR3 consists of 13 residues. This chain's CDR3 is CASNRVSGYGYTF. CDR3 bases: TGTGCTAGCAATCGGGTTAGCGGCTATGGCTACACCTTC.

This chain uses TRBV28 with TRBJ1-6, with D hard to call. Germline assignment: CDR1 MDHEN and CDR2 SYDVKM. The CDR3 loop spans 14 amino acids. V was pared by 6 bases and J by 0 bases, with 6 bases between. CDR3 sequence reads: CASRMSSYNSPLHF. CDR3 DNA sequence: TGTGCCAGCAGGATGAGCTCCTATAATTCACCCCTCCACTTT.

The chain uses TRBV6-5 and TRBJ1-3; 7 bases fit TRBD1. The V gene's germline CDR1 is MNHEY and CDR2 SVGAGI. The ends lost 2 bases at V and 2 bases at J; junction bases unmatched: 3. The CDR3 is 15 amino acids. CDR3 residues: CASSYDRDTGNTIYF. As DNA, the CDR3 is TGTGCCAGCAGTTACGACAGGGATACTGGAAACACCATATATTTT.

The J gene is TRBJ2-3, the V gene TRBV11-2, with TRBD1 matching 7 bases. The CDR3 loop spans 14 amino acids. V lost 5 bases and J lost 7; bases outside the gene matches: 9. Germline values: CDR1 SGHAT, CDR2 FQNNGV. The CDR3 coding sequence is TGTGCCAGCAGCCAAGGTACAGGGGAGTATACGCAGTATTTT. Residues: CASSQGTGEYTQYF.

The chain links TRBV7-2 to TRBJ1-5, with TRBD1 identical over 7 bases. From germline, CDR1 is SGHTA and CDR2 FQGNSA. The CDR3 totals 14 residues. V was pared by 5 bases and J by 7 bases, with 8 bases of the junction left unmatched. DNA of the CDR3: TGTGCCAGCAGCCGCGGACAGGTCGGGCAGCCCCAGCATTTT. It codes for CASSRGQVGQPQHF.

The CDR3 DNA is TGTGCCAGCAGGACAGGGGAAGCAACTAATGAAAAACTGTTTTTT. It yields the protein CASRTGEATNEKLFF. This rearrangement joins TRBV5-6 to TRBJ1-4; 8 bases agree with TRBD1. With 5 bases clipped from V and 0 bases from J, the junction kept 3 bases outside the gene matches. The CDR3 length is 15 residues. Germline lookup yields CDR1 SGHDT and CDR2 YYEEEE.

This clone was counted a few times. This rearrangement joins TRBV6-5 to TRBJ1-2, with unresolved D. V gave up 6 bases and J gave up 1 base, with 9 bases separating them. Germline loops: CDR1 MNHEY, CDR2 SVGAGI. The CDR3 spans 13 residues. CDR3 DNA sequence: TGTGCCAGCAGCCCCGACTATAACTATGGCTACACCTTC. It specifies CASSPDYNYGYTF.

The rearrangement links TRBV19 to TRBJ2-7; TRBD2 might be the D (5 bases). Trimming removed 6 bases from V and 5 bases from J, with 14 bases in between. The CDR3 runs to 13 residues. The germline V gene encodes CDR1 LNHDA and CDR2 SQIVND (reference sequence). The CDR3 DNA sequence: TGTGCCAGTAGATCGGGGAGCAACAACGAGCAGTACTTC. Its protein product is CASRSGSNNEQYF.

The rearrangement joins TRBV11-3 to TRBJ2-1; no reliable D call. This CDR3 comprises 15 residues. Trimming cost V 0 bases and J 4 bases, with 10 bases left between them. The germline gives CDR1 SGHNT, CDR2 YENEEA. For the CDR3, the DNA is TGTGCCAGCAGCTTAGATCCCGAGGAATACAATGAGCAGTTCTTC. Protein: CASSLDPEEYNEQFF.

Comment on this clone: At one end the junction does not follow the germline gene, possibly because of a read error. The chain has TRBV6-6 and TRBJ2-5, with TRBD2 matching 8 bases. Germline V gene lookup returns CDR1 MNHNY and CDR2 SVGAGI (reference sequence). This CDR3 contains 13 residues. CDR3 nucleotide sequence: TGTGCCAGCAGTTACGACGGGGGGGGGCTTGTGGACTTC. It codes for CASSYDGGGLVDF.

In the case of this clone: Mismatch with germline at one junction end may stem from a read error. The genes are TRBV6-1 and TRBJ2-3; 7 bases are shared with TRBD1. CDR3 length equals 13 residues. Germline lookup yields CDR1 MNHNS and CDR2 SASEGT. The CDR3 bases are TGTGCCAGCAGCCAAATCGAACCGGGACAGCCTGTTTTT. Encoded protein: CASSQIEPGQPVF.

The V gene is TRBV6-5, the J gene TRBJ1-2; no clear D. The CDR3 has 13 residues. V was trimmed by 6 bases and J by 8 bases, leaving 16 bases between them. Germline lookup yields CDR1 MNHEY and CDR2 SVGAGI. The CDR3 reads CASRFRRGEGYTF. CDR3 nucleotides: TGTGCCAGCAGGTTCCGCCGAGGTGAGGGCTACACCTTC.

The rearrangement links TRBV27 to TRBJ1-1; D perhaps matches TRBD1 (6 bases). Germline V gene lookup returns CDR1 MNHEY and CDR2 SMNVEV (reference sequence). CDR3 length: 15 residues. V was cut by 4 bases and J by 5 bases, with 17 bases left in between. CDR3 amino acids: CASSSRRGALTEAFF. In DNA form, the CDR3 reads TGTGCCAGCAGTTCCCGCCGGGGGGCCTTAACTGAAGCTTTCTTT.

The chain couples TRBV28 to TRBJ2-4, with 7 bases that match TRBD1. Germline V lookup: CDR1 MDHEN, CDR2 SYDVKM. Trimming at V came to 9 bases and at J to 4 bases, leaving 12 bases not matched to a gene. The CDR3 runs to 15 residues. The CDR3 DNA reads TGTGCCAGTTCACTTGGGACAGCTCCTAAAAACATTCAGTACTTC. Translation: CASSLGTAPKNIQYF.

This clone appeared once. The rearrangement uses TRBV6-5 and TRBJ1-2; 9 positions agree with TRBD1. The ends lost 4 bases at V and 8 bases at J; junction bases unmatched: 11. Germline V gives CDR1 MNHEY, CDR2 SVGAGI. The CDR3 totals 15 residues. The CDR3 region is CASSSTGGAGWGYTF. CDR3 nucleotides: TGTGCCAGCAGTTCAACAGGGGGCGCTGGTTGGGGCTACACCTTC.

The table lists this clone with a count of one. V gene TRBV7-2 combines with J gene TRBJ2-7, with TRBD2 identical over 13 bases. CDR1 is SGHTA, CDR2 FQGNSA, per germline. V shed 2 bases, J shed 5 bases, and the junction held 3 bases outside the gene matches. The CDR3 sequence is 15 residues long. The CDR3 reads CASSLPTSGGNEQYF. The CDR3 DNA is TGTGCCAGCAGCTTACCGACTAGCGGGGGGAACGAGCAGTACTTC.

This clone was detected only once. The chain carries TRBV7-2 and TRBJ2-1, with TRBD2 identical over 7 bases. The CDR3 has 15 amino acids. Trimming removed 1 base from V and 10 bases from J; junction bases left unmatched: 10. Germline V CDR1 and CDR2: SGHTA, FQGNSA. The CDR3, as DNA: TGTGCCAGCAGCTTAGTTCTAGCGAGGGAGGGGGAGCAGTTCTTC. Protein product: CASSLVLAREGEQFF.

CDR3 nucleotide sequence: TGTGCCAGCAGCCCAAGACAGATCCAAGAGACCCAGTACTTC. Translating gives CASSPRQIQETQYF. V gene TRBV5-8 combines with J gene TRBJ2-5; possibly TRBD1 for D (5 bases). CDR3 size: 14 residues. Germline loops: CDR1 SGHTS, CDR2 YDEGEE. V was cut by 4 bases and J by 1 base, with 11 bases left in between.

The rearrangement links TRBV11-2 to TRBJ1-4, with a tentative D call TRBD1 (5 bases). CDR1 and CDR2 from the germline V gene are SGHAT and FQNNGV. The CDR3 covers 15 residues. V was shortened by 3 bases and J by 4 bases, with 12 bases between the two germline ends. This CDR3 reads CASSFHHRLNEKLFF. The CDR3 DNA follows: TGTGCCAGCAGCTTCCATCACAGGCTTAATGAAAAACTGTTTTTT. Variable domain in full (rest from reference TRBV11-2 and TRBJ1-4): EAGVAQSPRYKIIEKRQSVAFWCNPISGHATLYWYQQILGQGPKLLIQFQNNGVVDDSQLPKDRFSAERLKGVDSTLKIQPAKLEDSAVYLCASSFHHRLNEKLFFGSGTQLSVL.

The chain combines TRBV9 with TRBJ1-3, with D maybe TRBD1 (6 bases). V dropped 0 bases and J dropped 5 bases, with 24 bases sitting between them. The CDR3 consists of 19 residues. In germline, CDR1 is SGDLS, CDR2 YYNGEE. CDR3 loop: CASSVAGGEFTDRRNTIYF. In DNA form, the CDR3 reads TGTGCCAGCAGCGTAGCTGGGGGCGAGTTCACAGATCGGAGAAACACCATATATTTT. Looking up the rest from reference TRBV9 and TRBJ1-3 gives the full variable domain: DSGVTQTPKHLITATGQRVTLRCSPRSGDLSVYWYQQSLDQGLQFLIQYYNGEERAKGNILERFSAQQFPDLHSELNLSSLELGDSALYFCASSVAGGEFTDRRNTIYFGEGSWLTVV.

The gene calls are TRBV6-5 and TRBJ1-2, with D unclear. Per the germline V gene, CDR1 is MNHEY and CDR2 is SVGAGI. This CDR3 has 13 amino acids. Trimming removed 7 bases from V and 4 bases from J, with 13 bases in between. CDR3 in amino acids: CASTQSRGYGYTF. The CDR3 bases are TGTGCCAGCACCCAGTCCCGAGGCTATGGCTACACCTTC.

The V gene is TRBV4-1, the J gene TRBJ2-7; D possibly corresponds to TRBD1 (5 bases). V lost 0 bases to trimming and J lost 8 bases, with 26 bases between them. CDR1 MGHRA and CDR2 YSYEKL come from the germline V gene. The CDR3 contains 18 residues. CDR3 nucleotides: TGCGCCAGCAGCCAAGACAGGGTCAACCCCTTTTCGGATAATCAGCAGTACTTC. Translated: CASSQDRVNPFSDNQQYF.

This clone has just a few counts. The V gene is TRBV19, the J gene TRBJ1-3; D is uncertain. CDR1 and CDR2 (germline): LNHDA, SQIVND (reference sequence). The CDR3 has 15 amino acids. The V gene lost 8 bases and the J gene lost 0 bases, with 14 bases spanning the gap. For the CDR3, the DNA is TGTGCCAGTTCACCGCAGACTATCTCTGGAAACACCATATATTTT. Translating gives CASSPQTISGNTIYF.

This chain uses TRBV27 with TRBJ2-3; 9 positions agree with TRBD2. Trimming cost V 5 bases and J 4 bases; bases outside gene matches: 4. The CDR3 totals 14 residues. CDR1 and CDR2 from the germline V gene are MNHEY and SMNVEV (reference sequence). The CDR3 coding sequence is TGTGCCAGCAGTCCAGCGGGGGGAGCAGATACGCAGTATTTT. Translation gives CASSPAGGADTQYF.

The gene calls are TRBV19 and TRBJ1-5, with a tentative D call TRBD1 (5 bases). This CDR3 region has 13 residues. Deletions cut 8 bases from V and 4 bases from J, with 12 bases between. Germline loops: CDR1 LNHDA, CDR2 SQIVND (reference sequence). The CDR3 loop is CASSAGWNQPQHF. The CDR3, as DNA: TGTGCCAGTTCCGCAGGGTGGAATCAGCCCCAGCATTTT.

The rearrangement uses TRBV13 and TRBJ2-1; a possible D gene is TRBD2 (6 bases). In germline, CDR1 is PRHDT, CDR2 FYEKMQ (reference sequence). CDR3 length: 15 amino acids. Trimming left V 4 bases short and J 9 bases short, with 19 bases between. As DNA, the CDR3 is TGTGCCAGCAGCTCCCGACTAGTGAGAGAGGGTGAGCAGTTCTTC. Translated, it gives CASSSRLVREGEQFF.

The V and J genes are TRBV5-1 and TRBJ1-2, with 10 bases matching TRBD1. This CDR3 is built from 16 residues. V lost 4 bases, J lost 7 bases, and 13 bases stayed unmatched. The germline V gene has CDR1 SGHRS and CDR2 YFSETQ. Here the CDR3 reads CASSGTGTGEVRGYTF. For the CDR3, the DNA is TGCGCCAGCAGCGGAACCGGGACAGGGGAGGTTCGTGGCTACACCTTC. The variable domain in full, completed from reference TRBV5-1 and TRBJ1-2, reads KAGVTQTPRYLIKTRGQQVTLSCSPISGHRSVSWYQQTPGQGLQFLFEYFSETQRNKGNFPGRFSGRQFSNSRSEMNVSTLELGDSALYLCASSGTGTGEVRGYTFGSGTRLTVV.

The rearrangement links TRBV19 to TRBJ2-2; no firm D call. Germline CDR1 LNHDA, CDR2 SQIVND (reference sequence). V was pared by 10 bases and J by 5 bases, with 14 bases between. The length of the CDR3 is 13 residues. CDR3 loop: CAIRESWTGELFF. As DNA, the CDR3 is TGTGCCATCCGAGAATCTTGGACCGGGGAGCTGTTTTTT.